This TCR beta chain appears in the sequencing data of a study of T cell clones after liver transplantation. The CDR3 runs 13 residues. Trimming removed 4 bases from V and 5 bases from J, with 11 bases in between. Per germline, CDR1 WNHNN and CDR2 SYGVQD (reference sequence). TCRdb's table, derived via immunoSEQ multiplex PCR, lists solely in-frame clones and lacks some. Found here are fewer than 25,000 clones, over 75% of them singletons; the top ten hold 13%. Sequenced material: CD8+ T cells from blood, taken before liver transplant. The TCR comes from a human donor who received a liver transplant. The chain combines TRBV10-1 with TRBJ1-1; D remains unclear. The CDR3 is CASSGEGITEAFF. CDR3 DNA: TGCGCCAGCAGTGGGGAAGGGATAACTGAAGCTTTCTTT.